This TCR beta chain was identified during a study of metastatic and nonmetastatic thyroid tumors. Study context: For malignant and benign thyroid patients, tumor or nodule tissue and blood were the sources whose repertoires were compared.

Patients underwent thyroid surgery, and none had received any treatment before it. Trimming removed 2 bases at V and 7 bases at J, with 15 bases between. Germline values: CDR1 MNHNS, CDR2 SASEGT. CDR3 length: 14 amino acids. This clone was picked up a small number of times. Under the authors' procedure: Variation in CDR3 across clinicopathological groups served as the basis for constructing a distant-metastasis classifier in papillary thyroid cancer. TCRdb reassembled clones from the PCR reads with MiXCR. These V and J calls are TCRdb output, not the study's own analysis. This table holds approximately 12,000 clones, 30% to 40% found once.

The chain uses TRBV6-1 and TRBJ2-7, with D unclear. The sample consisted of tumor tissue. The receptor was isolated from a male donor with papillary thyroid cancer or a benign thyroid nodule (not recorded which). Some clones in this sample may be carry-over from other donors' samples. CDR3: CASSETVSPLEQYF. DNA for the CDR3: TGTGCCAGCAGTGAAACTGTCAGTCCCTTGGAGCAGTACTTC.